Each of the 27 T cell receptor beta chains below was sequenced from the same sample in a study of blood T cell repertoires in COVID-19. Produced via immunoSEQ multiplex PCR; TCRdb's table is partial and in-frame only. Of approximately 63,000 clones in the sample, roughly 76% were seen once. The material sequenced was peripheral blood. These TCRs come from a woman older than 75 with acute or convalescent COVID-19.

This rearrangement joins TRBV7-3 to TRBJ2-5; 7 bases fit TRBD2. The J segment lost 4 bases and the V segment lost 0 bases, leaving 5 bases of the junction unmatched. There are 15 residues in the CDR3. The germline V gene has CDR1 SGHTA and CDR2 FQGTGA. Written as DNA, the CDR3 is TGTGCCAGCAGCTTAACGGGAGGGGTAGTAGAGACCCAGTACTTC. Translation: CASSLTGGVVETQYF.

V is TRBV28 and J is TRBJ1-5; perhaps TRBD1 as D (6 bases). Trimming shortened V by 0 bases and J by 5 bases, and 20 bases separated the two germline ends. This CDR3 is 18 amino acids long. The germline CDR1 and CDR2 sequences are MDHEN and SYDVKM. This CDR3 is CASSLWGRGRRLHQPQHF. The CDR3, as DNA: TGTGCCAGCAGTTTATGGGGCAGGGGACGGAGACTTCATCAGCCCCAGCATTTT.

This clone was observed a handful of times. The gene calls are TRBV18 and TRBJ1-3; TRBD1 might be the D (5 bases). The CDR3 covers 14 residues. With 5 bases removed from V and 0 bases from J, the gap between germline ends came to 8 bases. CDR1 KGHSH and CDR2 LQKENI come from the germline V gene. In DNA, the CDR3 is TGTGCCAGCTCAGTGGACATCTCTGGAAACACCATATATTTT. It encodes CASSVDISGNTIYF.

The V and J genes are TRBV28 and TRBJ2-2; a possible D gene is TRBD1 (6 bases). Germline loops: CDR1 MDHEN, CDR2 SYDVKM. The CDR3 extends over 14 amino acids. Between the trimmed V and J ends, which lost 6 bases and 3 bases, there was a span of 11 bases. The CDR3 DNA is TGTGCCAGCAGGAGGGGACACTACACCGGGGAGCTGTTTTTT. It specifies CASRRGHYTGELFF.

This clone was recorded a few times. The chain employs TRBV28 and TRBJ1-5; D not resolved. CDR1 and CDR2 from the germline V gene are MDHEN and SYDVKM. V was cut by 1 base and J by 4 bases, with 5 bases left in between. The CDR3 is 13 residues long. CDR3 in amino acids: CASSLFRNQPQHF. DNA for the CDR3: TGTGCCAGCAGTTTATTCAGGAATCAGCCCCAGCATTTT. The complete variable domain, with remaining parts taken from reference TRBV28 and TRBJ1-5, reads DVKVTQSSRYLVKRTGEKVFLECVQDMDHENMFWYRQDPGLGLRLIYFSYDVKMKEKGDIPEGYSVSREKKERFSLILESASTNQTSMYLCASSLFRNQPQHFGDGTRLSIL.

This clone is a singleton in its sample. The V and J genes are TRBV9 and TRBJ2-1, with D maybe TRBD2 (5 bases). Looked up from germline, CDR1 is SGDLS and CDR2 is YYNGEE. The CDR3 extends over 18 amino acids. Trimming stripped 0 bases from V and 9 bases from J, with 25 bases between. The CDR3 is CASSVDSGRGYESGEQFF. The CDR3 DNA follows: TGTGCCAGCAGCGTAGATTCGGGGAGAGGGTACGAGTCCGGTGAGCAGTTCTTC.

The V call is TRBV5-1, the J call TRBJ2-7; weak D call: TRBD2 (5 bases). Trimming shortened V by 3 bases and J by 2 bases, and 12 bases separated the two germline ends. The CDR3 is 14 amino acids. Germline CDR1 reads SGHRS; CDR2 reads YFSETQ. This chain's CDR3 is CASSSDYQTYEQYF. The CDR3 DNA follows: TGCGCCAGCAGCTCAGACTACCAGACCTACGAGCAGTACTTC.

A word on this clone: In the same sample, other DNA sequences code for this CDR3. The chain recombines TRBV27 with TRBJ1-1; 7 bases are a match to TRBD1. V shed 4 bases and J 1 base; nucleotides not matched to a gene: 6. CDR1 MNHEY and CDR2 SMNVEV come from the germline V gene (reference sequence). This CDR3 has 15 amino acids. This CDR3 reads CASSSGGTENTEAFF. DNA of the CDR3: TGTGCCAGCAGTTCAGGAGGGACAGAGAACACTGAAGCTTTCTTT.

This clone was seen more than once but under ten times. V gene TRBV6-5 combines with J gene TRBJ2-3, with D maybe TRBD1 (5 bases). Trimming cost V 0 bases and J 1 base, with 8 bases left between them. There are 15 residues in the CDR3. In germline, CDR1 is MNHEY, CDR2 SVGAGI. CDR3 amino acids: CASSYSLRGTDTQYF. The CDR3 coding sequence is TGTGCCAGCAGTTACTCGCTCAGGGGCACAGATACGCAGTATTTT.

This rearrangement joins TRBV3-1 (or the pseudogene TRBV3-2) to TRBJ1-4, with 7 bases aligning to TRBD1. Trimming at V came to 4 bases and at J to 8 bases, leaving 10 bases not matched to a gene. Germline CDR1 LGHDT, CDR2 YNNKEL (reference sequence). The CDR3 length is 15 residues. In DNA, the CDR3 is TGTGCCAGCAGCCCGAAGGTGGCAGGGGGGGAAAAACTGTTTTTT. Translating gives CASSPKVAGGEKLFF.

The chain joins TRBV24-1 to TRBJ2-3; 8 bases match TRBD1. Germline CDR1 and CDR2: KGHDR and SFDVKD. With 2 bases clipped from V and 4 bases from J, the junction kept 4 bases outside the gene matches. This CDR3 has 15 amino acids. This chain's CDR3 is CATSDYRGVADTQYF. The CDR3 DNA follows: TGTGCCACCAGTGATTACAGGGGGGTGGCAGATACGCAGTATTTT.

J is TRBJ1-1 and V is TRBV12-5; possibly TRBD1 for D (5 bases). CDR1 LGHNT and CDR2 FRNRAP come from the germline V gene. The CDR3 extends over 13 amino acids. Trimming took 6 bases from V and 1 from J, leaving 9 bases between them. CDR3 bases: TGTGCTAGTGGGCGGGGGGGGAACACTGAAGCTTTCTTT. Translation: CASGRGGNTEAFF. The full variable domain, with the rest looked up from reference TRBV12-5 and TRBJ1-1, is DARVTQTPRHKVTEMGQEVTMRCQPILGHNTVFWYRQTMMQGLELLAYFRNRAPLDDSGMPKDRFSAEMPDATLATLKIQPSEPRDSAVYFCASGRGGNTEAFFGQGTRLTVV.

This clone was seen only a few times. V is TRBV4-2 and J is TRBJ2-1; tentative D call: TRBD2 (5 bases). The germline V gene encodes CDR1 LGHNA and CDR2 YNFKEQ. V gave up 0 bases and J gave up 4 bases, with 10 bases separating them. This CDR3 comprises 15 residues. The DNA for the CDR3 is TGTGCCAGCAGCCAAGATGTGACTAATTACAATGAGCAGTTCTTC. The encoded protein is CASSQDVTNYNEQFF.

The chain carries TRBV2 and TRBJ2-3; D is ambiguous. This CDR3 comprises 12 residues. V lost 5 bases, J lost 2 bases, and 5 bases lay in between. Per the germline V gene, CDR1 is SNHLY and CDR2 is FYNNEI. CDR3 nucleotide sequence: TGTGCCAGCAGTTACACCACAGATACGCAGTATTTT. Its translation is CASSYTTDTQYF.

J is TRBJ2-1 and V is TRBV6-5; 11 bases are shared with TRBD2. The CDR3 is 16 amino acids. The trim removed 3 bases at V and 9 bases at J, leaving 10 bases unmatched. Per the germline V gene, CDR1 is MNHEY and CDR2 is SVGAGI. The DNA for the CDR3 is TGTGCCAGCAGTTATCTATCCCCGACTAGCGGGATTGAGCAGTTCTTC. Translating gives CASSYLSPTSGIEQFF.

This chain joins TRBV28 and TRBJ2-7; 7 bases are a match to TRBD2. The CDR3 contains 15 residues. The J segment lost 2 bases and the V segment lost 2 bases, leaving 6 bases of the junction unmatched. CDR1 is MDHEN and CDR2 is SYDVKM in the germline V gene. CDR3 sequence reads: CASSLGGRAPYEQYF. The CDR3 DNA reads as TGTGCCAGCAGTTTAGGGGGGAGGGCTCCCTACGAGCAGTACTTC.

J is TRBJ1-1 and V is TRBV5-1; D possibly corresponds to TRBD1 (6 bases). Between the trimmed V and J ends, which lost 4 bases and 0 bases, there was a span of 16 bases. Germline V gene sequence: CDR1 SGHRS, CDR2 YFSETQ. The length of the CDR3 is 16 residues. The CDR3 sequence is CASSAPDRQLNTEAFF. In DNA form, the CDR3 reads TGCGCCAGCAGCGCTCCGGACAGACAGCTGAACACTGAAGCTTTCTTT.

This clone has only one observation. The rearrangement uses TRBV6-5 and TRBJ2-5, with TRBD2 matching 9 bases. Germline loops: CDR1 MNHEY, CDR2 SVGAGI. CDR3 length equals 14 residues. With V trimmed by 6 bases and J by 3 bases, 5 bases remained unmatched. CDR3 protein: CASSPGLAEETQYF. The CDR3 region has the DNA TGTGCCAGCAGCCCGGGACTAGCTGAAGAGACCCAGTACTTC.

The rearrangement joins TRBV18 to TRBJ2-3, with 8 bases matching TRBD2. Germline V gene sequence: CDR1 KGHSH, CDR2 LQKENI. V was clipped by 0 bases and J by 0 bases; unmatched bases: 5. The CDR3 contains 17 residues. The CDR3 bases are TGTGCCAGCTCACCACCGATCCGGGAGGGAAGCACAGATACGCAGTATTTT. This sequence encodes CASSPPIREGSTDTQYF.

The chain employs TRBV20-1 and TRBJ2-7, with a weak D call TRBD2 (6 bases). Germline lookup yields CDR1 DFQATT and CDR2 SNEGSKA (reference sequence). V was shortened by 3 bases and J by 4 bases, with 13 bases between the two germline ends. The CDR3 consists of 13 residues. The CDR3 is CSASEVAAYEQYF. The CDR3 region has the DNA TGCAGTGCTAGTGAGGTAGCGGCGTACGAGCAGTACTTC.

This chain uses TRBV5-6 with TRBJ2-3; D remains ambiguous. V was trimmed by 2 bases and J by 5 bases, leaving 6 bases between them. Per the germline V gene, CDR1 is SGHDT and CDR2 is YYEEEE. This CDR3 comprises 12 residues. The CDR3 loop is CASSFLLDTQYF. CDR3 DNA sequence: TGTGCCAGCAGCTTCTTACTAGATACGCAGTATTTT.

The chain uses TRBV3-1 (or the pseudogene TRBV3-2) and TRBJ2-7; TRBD2 aligns across 10 bases. The CDR3 spans 15 residues. Germline CDR1 is LGHDT and CDR2 is YNNKEL (reference sequence). The V gene end was trimmed by 1 base and the J gene end by 3 bases; junction bases not matched to a gene: 3. CDR3 protein: CASSQVASGSYEQYF. CDR3 in DNA: TGTGCCAGCAGCCAAGTCGCTAGCGGGAGCTACGAGCAGTACTTC.

The gene calls are TRBV28 and TRBJ2-2; weak D call: TRBD2 (6 bases). This CDR3 has 14 amino acids. Germline values: CDR1 MDHEN, CDR2 SYDVKM. Trimming shortened V by 3 bases and J by 4 bases, and 9 bases separated the two germline ends. This CDR3 reads CASSFGGTTGELFF. In DNA form, the CDR3 reads TGTGCCAGCAGTTTTGGCGGGACCACCGGGGAGCTGTTTTTT.

This chain connects TRBV3-1 (or the pseudogene TRBV3-2) to TRBJ2-7, with D possibly TRBD1 on 5 matching bases. V shed 6 bases and J shed 0 bases, with 27 bases lying between them. The germline V gene encodes CDR1 LGHDT and CDR2 YNNKEL (reference sequence). This CDR3 comprises 19 residues. As DNA, the CDR3 is TGTGCCAGCAGTCCATGTATGGGTCTACAGGTTACGATCTCCTACGAGCAGTACTTC. It translates to CASSPCMGLQVTISYEQYF.

V is TRBV18 and J is TRBJ1-1, with D possibly being TRBD1 (5 bases). Germline V gene sequence: CDR1 KGHSH, CDR2 LQKENI. Trimming left V 6 bases short and J 1 base short, with 15 bases between. The CDR3 runs to 15 residues. The CDR3 bases are TGTGCCAGCTCCGCCGCTGCGGGGCGGAACACTGAAGCTTTCTTT. It is translated as CASSAAAGRNTEAFF.

The chain links TRBV4-1 to TRBJ2-1; 8 positions match TRBD2. Losses at the gene ends were 0 bases for V and 8 bases for J; bases not matched to a gene: 3. This CDR3 is built from 14 residues. Germline V lookup: CDR1 MGHRA, CDR2 YSYEKL. CDR3 protein: CASSQELREDEQFF. The CDR3 nucleotides are TGCGCCAGCAGCCAAGAACTGCGGGAGGATGAGCAGTTCTTC.

This clone has more than one count but fewer than ten. The chain combines TRBV6-2 or TRBV6-3 with TRBJ1-2, with TRBD1 matching over 9 bases. The length of the CDR3 is 14 residues. Germline V lookup: CDR1 MNHEY, CDR2 SVGEGT. The J segment lost 4 bases and the V segment lost 6 bases, leaving 6 bases of the junction unmatched. CDR3: CASSRGQGIYGYTF. Written as DNA, the CDR3 is TGTGCCAGCAGCCGTGGACAGGGGATCTATGGCTACACCTTC.